This paragraph reports one T cell receptor beta chain. Antigen unknown. The source of the sample is a study of cytomegalovirus exposure and HLA in healthy donors. The donors formed part of the 120-subject validation cohort, distinct from the approximately 630-subject first cohort. Repertoires were generated with immunoSEQ multiplex PCR, while TCRdb's copy carries only in-frame clones and drops some. This sample has about 160,000 clones, with roughly 86% found just once. Study outcomes and limitations: Across donors, most TCRs were seen rarely, yet some public ones were widespread. Later, an analysis found that TCR clusters from the first cohort tended to co-occur in the roughly 120 validation repertoires.

CDR3 size: 14 residues. CDR1 is SGHRS and CDR2 is YFSETQ in the germline V gene. V was clipped by 8 bases and J by 1 base, with 15 bases between them. This clonotype was obtained from a woman in her late teens or twenties in good health and CMV-seropositive. The sequenced sample was PBMCs. This chain links TRBV5-1 with TRBJ1-1; tentatively, D is TRBD1 (5 bases). The DNA of the CDR3 is TGCGCCAGTACACTGCATGACAGGAACACTGAAGCTTTCTTT. Encoded protein: CASTLHDRNTEAFF. Using reference TRBV5-1 and TRBJ1-1 for the parts outside the CDR3, the full variable domain is KAGVTQTPRYLIKTRGQQVTLSCSPISGHRSVSWYQQTPGQGLQFLFEYFSETQRNKGNFPGRFSGRQFSNSRSEMNVSTLELGDSALYLCASTLHDRNTEAFFGQGTRLTVV.